Below, 2 T cell receptor beta chains from the same sample are listed, as sequenced in a study of shared clonotypes between healthy human individuals. The protocol was immunoSEQ multiplex PCR, while the TCRdb copy is restricted to in-frame clones and leaves out a portion. The sample yields millions of clones, approximately 90% seen once. Sequenced: naive CD4+ T cells sorted from blood. The sample's subset: CD45RA+ positively selected. These receptors were obtained from a man aged 18 to 29 in good health.

Comment on this clone: Other DNA sequences in this sample translate to the same CDR3. V is TRBV18 and J is TRBJ2-7, with D maybe TRBD2 (6 bases). The CDR3 covers 14 residues. Trimming left V 3 bases short and J 4 bases short, with 13 bases between. Germline V lookup: CDR1 KGHSH, CDR2 LQKENI. The CDR3 spells CASSPGTGVYEQYF. CDR3 nucleotides: TGTGCCAGCTCACCCGGGACTGGAGTGTACGAGCAGTACTTC.

CDR3 sequence (DNA): TGTGCCAGAAGCTTGTCTCTAGGGACGTTCTCTGGAAACACCATATATTTT. This codes for CARSLSLGTFSGNTIYF. This sequence joins TRBV5-3 and TRBJ1-3, with D tentatively TRBD1 (5 bases). TRBV5-3 is an open reading frame, and its role is uncertain. This CDR3 has 17 residues. Trimming stripped 1 base from V and 0 bases from J, with 14 bases between.